This TCR beta chain was retrieved from a study of T cells in Graves' hyperthyroidism and ophthalmopathy. Background on the study: The blood sample was taken at first diagnosis, before treatment began. Points from the study as a whole: Ophthalmopathy onset followed model prediction by a median approximately six months.

The hyperthyroidism was newly diagnosed and had lasted under 2 months; the patients were aged 18 to 65. Any patient presenting with uncontrolled infection, other autoimmune disease, pregnancy or lactation was left out. On this clonotype itself: As yet, its antigen is unknown. Since a much larger clone is just one base distant, this may be a read error.

Authors of the study amplified TCR beta CDR3 regions from RNA transcripts. A first-round RT-PCR of the TCR CDR3 used the HTBI primer set. TCRdb redid the calling of the multiplex PCR reads with MiXCR, one entry per CDR3 protein. The data contain hundreds of thousands of distinct CDR3 sequences, roughly a third of them singletons. What was sequenced was blood. The TCR originated in a woman aged 40 to 50 with Graves' hyperthyroidism.

The CDR3 reads CATSGLNYGHTF. CDR3 DNA: TGTGCCACCAGTGGATTGAACTATGGCCACACCTTC. The chain recombines TRBV24-1 with TRBJ1-2; no definite D call. There are 12 residues in the CDR3. The germline V gene encodes CDR1 KGHDR and CDR2 SFDVKD.